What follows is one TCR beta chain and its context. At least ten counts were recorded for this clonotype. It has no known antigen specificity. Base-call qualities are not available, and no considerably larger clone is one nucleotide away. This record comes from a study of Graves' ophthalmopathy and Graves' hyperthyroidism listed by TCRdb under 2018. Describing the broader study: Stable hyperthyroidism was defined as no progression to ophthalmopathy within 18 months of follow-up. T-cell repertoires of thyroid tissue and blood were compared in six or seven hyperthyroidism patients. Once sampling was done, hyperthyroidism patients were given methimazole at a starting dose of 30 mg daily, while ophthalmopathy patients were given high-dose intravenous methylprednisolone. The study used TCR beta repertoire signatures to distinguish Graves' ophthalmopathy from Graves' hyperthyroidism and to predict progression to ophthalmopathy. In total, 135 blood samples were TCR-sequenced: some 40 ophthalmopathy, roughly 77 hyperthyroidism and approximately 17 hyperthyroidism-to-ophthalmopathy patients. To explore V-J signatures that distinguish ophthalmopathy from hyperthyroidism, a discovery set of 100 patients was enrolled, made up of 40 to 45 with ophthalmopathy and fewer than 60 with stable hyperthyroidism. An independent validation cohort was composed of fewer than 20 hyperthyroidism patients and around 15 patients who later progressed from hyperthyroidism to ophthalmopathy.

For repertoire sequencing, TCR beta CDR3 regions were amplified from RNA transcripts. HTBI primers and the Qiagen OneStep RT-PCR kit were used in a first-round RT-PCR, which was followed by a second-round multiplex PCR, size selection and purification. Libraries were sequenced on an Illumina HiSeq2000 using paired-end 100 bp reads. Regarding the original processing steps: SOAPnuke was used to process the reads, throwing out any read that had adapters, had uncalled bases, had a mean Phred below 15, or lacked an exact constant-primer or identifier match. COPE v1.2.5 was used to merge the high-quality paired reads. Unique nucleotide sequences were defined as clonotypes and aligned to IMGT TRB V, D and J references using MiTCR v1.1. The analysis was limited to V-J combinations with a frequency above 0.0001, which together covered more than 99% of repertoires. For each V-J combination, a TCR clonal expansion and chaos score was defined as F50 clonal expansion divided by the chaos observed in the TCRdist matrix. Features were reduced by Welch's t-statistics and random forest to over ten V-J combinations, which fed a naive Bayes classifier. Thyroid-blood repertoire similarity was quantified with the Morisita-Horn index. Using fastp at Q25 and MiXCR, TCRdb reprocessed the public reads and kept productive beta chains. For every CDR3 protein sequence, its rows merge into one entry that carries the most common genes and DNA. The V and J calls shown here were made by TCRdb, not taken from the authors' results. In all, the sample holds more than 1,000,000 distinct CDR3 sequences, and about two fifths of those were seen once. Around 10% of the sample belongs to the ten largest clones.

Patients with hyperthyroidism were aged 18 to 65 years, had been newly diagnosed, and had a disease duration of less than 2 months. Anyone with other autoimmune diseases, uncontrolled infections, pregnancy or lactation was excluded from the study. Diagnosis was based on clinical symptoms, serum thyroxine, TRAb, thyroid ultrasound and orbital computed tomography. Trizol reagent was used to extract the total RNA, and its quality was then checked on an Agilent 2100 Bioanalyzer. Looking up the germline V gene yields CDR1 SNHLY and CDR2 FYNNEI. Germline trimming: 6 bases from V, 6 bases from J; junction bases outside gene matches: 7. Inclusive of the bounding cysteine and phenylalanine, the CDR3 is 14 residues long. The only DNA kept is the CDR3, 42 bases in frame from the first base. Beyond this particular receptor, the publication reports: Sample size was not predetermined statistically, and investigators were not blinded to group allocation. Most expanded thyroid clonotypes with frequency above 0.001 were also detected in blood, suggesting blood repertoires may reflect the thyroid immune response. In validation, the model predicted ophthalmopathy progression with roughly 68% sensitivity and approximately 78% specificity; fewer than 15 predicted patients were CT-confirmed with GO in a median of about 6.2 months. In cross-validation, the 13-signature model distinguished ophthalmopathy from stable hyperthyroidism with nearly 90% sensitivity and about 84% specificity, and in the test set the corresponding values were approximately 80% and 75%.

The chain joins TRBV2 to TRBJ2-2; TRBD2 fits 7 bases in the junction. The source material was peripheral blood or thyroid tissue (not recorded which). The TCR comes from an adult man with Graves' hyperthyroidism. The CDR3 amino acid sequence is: CASRTTSSAGELFF. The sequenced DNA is TGTGCCAGCAGGACGACTAGCTCCGCCGGGGAGCTGTTTTTT.